A single T cell receptor (beta chain) is shown here with its context. This sample's time point: blood from clinic visit 5 months post-surgery; TSC patient then seizure free. The data were produced by immunoSEQ multiplex PCR, yet TCRdb's version contains in-frame clones alone and is incomplete. The data hold approximately 330,000 clones, with about 94% observed a single time. These data originate in a study of brain T cells in children with intractable seizures. The CDR3 has 16 residues. The trim removed 6 bases at V and 0 bases at J, leaving 11 bases unmatched. Germline lookup yields CDR1 SGHAT and CDR2 FQNNGV.

The chain carries TRBV11-2 and TRBJ2-7, with 7 nucleotides matching TRBD1. The sample in question was peripheral blood, obtained roughly 5 months after surgery. The source is a boy under three years old with tuberous sclerosis and intractable seizures. CDR3 protein: CASRVRDSTLSYEQYF. CDR3 DNA: TGTGCCAGCAGGGTAAGGGACAGTACCCTCTCCTACGAGCAGTACTTC. Combining the CDR3 with reference TRBV11-2 and TRBJ2-7 gives the whole variable domain EAGVAQSPRYKIIEKRQSVAFWCNPISGHATLYWYQQILGQGPKLLIQFQNNGVVDDSQLPKDRFSAERLKGVDSTLKIQPAKLEDSAVYLCASRVRDSTLSYEQYFGPGTRLTVT.